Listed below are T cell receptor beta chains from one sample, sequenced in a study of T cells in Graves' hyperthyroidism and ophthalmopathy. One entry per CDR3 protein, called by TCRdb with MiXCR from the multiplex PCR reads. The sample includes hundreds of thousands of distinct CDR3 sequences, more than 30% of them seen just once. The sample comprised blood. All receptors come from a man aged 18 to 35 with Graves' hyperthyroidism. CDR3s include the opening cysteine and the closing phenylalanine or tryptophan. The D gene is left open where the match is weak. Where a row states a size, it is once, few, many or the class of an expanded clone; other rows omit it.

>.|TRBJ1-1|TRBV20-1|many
CSAADTNTEAFF
TGCAGTGCTGCTGACACCAACACTGAAGCTTTCTTT
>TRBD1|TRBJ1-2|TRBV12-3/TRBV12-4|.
CASSLTGSAGYTF
TGTGCCAGCAGTTTGACAGGGAGCGCTGGCTACACCTTC
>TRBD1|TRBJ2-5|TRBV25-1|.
CASSQASTGEETQYF
TGTGCCAGCAGCCAAGCCTCGACAGGGGAAGAGACCCAGTACTTC
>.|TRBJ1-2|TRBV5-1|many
CASSGSGDFYGYTF
TGCGCCAGCAGCGGCTCAGGGGACTTCTATGGCTACACCTTC
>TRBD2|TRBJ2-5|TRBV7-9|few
CASSPTPGLAASGQETQYF
TGTGCCAGCAGCCCCACCCCCGGACTAGCGGCATCAGGCCAAGAGACCCAGTACTTC
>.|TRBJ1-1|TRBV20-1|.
CGARRQNTEAFF
TGCGGTGCTAGAAGGCAGAACACTGAAGCTTTCTTT
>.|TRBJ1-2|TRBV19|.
CATSPLDGSGHYGYTF
TGTGCCACCTCGCCACTTGACGGGAGCGGTCACTATGGCTACACCTTC
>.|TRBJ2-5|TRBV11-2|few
CASSWAAEQYF
TGTGCCAGCAGCTGGGCAGCGGAACAGTACTTC
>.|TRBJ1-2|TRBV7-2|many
CASSSSNGGYGYTF
TGTGCCAGCAGCTCCTCGAACGGAGGCTATGGCTACACCTTC
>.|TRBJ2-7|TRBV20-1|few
CSARSRSQGRTIYEQYF
TGCAGTGCTAGGTCCAGGTCTCAAGGTCGGACTATTTACGAGCAGTACTTC
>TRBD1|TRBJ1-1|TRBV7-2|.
CASSSRTGTEAFF
TGTGCCAGCAGCTCACGGACAGGCACTGAAGCTTTCTTT
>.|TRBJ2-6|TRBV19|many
CASSIFGSHSGANVLTF
TGTGCCAGTAGTATTTTCGGGAGCCACTCTGGGGCCAACGTCCTGACTTTC
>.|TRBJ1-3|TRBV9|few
CASSVSGLSGNTIYF
TGTGCCAGCAGCGTATCGGGACTCTCTGGAAACACCATATATTTT
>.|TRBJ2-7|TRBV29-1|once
CSVATGNEQYF
TGCAGCGTTGCCACCGGGAACGAGCAGTACTTC
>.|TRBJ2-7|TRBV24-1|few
CATSDGGAASSYEQYF
TGTGCCACCAGTGATGGCGGGGCGGCGAGCTCCTACGAGCAGTACTTC
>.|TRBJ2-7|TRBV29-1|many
CSVVVPDTLYEQYF
TGCAGCGTTGTGGTTCCGGACACCCTCTACGAGCAGTACTTC
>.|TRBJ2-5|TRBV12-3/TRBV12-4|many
CASMQGQETQYF
TGTGCCAGCATGCAGGGGCAAGAGACCCAGTACTTC
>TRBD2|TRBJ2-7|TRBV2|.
CASSSLEGTSVTYEQYF
TGTGCCAGCAGCTCCTTGGAGGGGACTAGCGTAACCTACGAGCAGTACTTC
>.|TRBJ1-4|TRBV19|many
CASSSGQGLNEKLFF
TGTGCCAGTAGTAGTGGACAAGGCCTTAATGAAAAACTGTTTTTT
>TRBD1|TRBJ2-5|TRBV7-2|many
CASSSTGGMLETQYF
TGTGCCAGCAGCTCGACAGGGGGCATGTTGGAGACCCAGTACTTC
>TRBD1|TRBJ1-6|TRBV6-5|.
CASSSGDRELHF
TGTGCCAGCAGTTCAGGGGACAGGGAACTCCACTTT
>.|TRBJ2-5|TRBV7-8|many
CASSLVGPRRTQYF
TGTGCCAGCAGCTTAGTGGGTCCTAGGCGGACCCAGTACTTC
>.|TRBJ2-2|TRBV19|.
CASSGFGRNTGELFF
TGTGCCAGTAGTGGCTTTGGGAGGAACACCGGGGAGCTGTTTTTT
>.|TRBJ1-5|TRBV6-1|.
CASSSQAINQPQHF
TGTGCCAGCAGTTCCCAGGCGATCAATCAGCCCCAGCATTTT
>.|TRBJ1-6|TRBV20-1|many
CSASYDNSPLHF
TGCAGTGCTAGTTACGATAATTCACCCCTCCACTTT
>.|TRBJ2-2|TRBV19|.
CASRIMMGTGELFF
TGTGCCAGTAGAATAATGATGGGCACCGGGGAGCTGTTTTTT
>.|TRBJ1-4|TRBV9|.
CASSRRHTNEKLFF
TGTGCCAGCAGCCGACGACATACTAATGAAAAACTGTTTTTT
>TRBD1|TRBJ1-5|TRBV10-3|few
CAISTDRGNQPQHF
TGTGCCATCTCCACGGACAGGGGAAATCAGCCCCAGCATTTT
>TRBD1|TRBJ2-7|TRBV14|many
CASRRTGVYEQYF
TGTGCCAGCAGGCGGACAGGGGTTTACGAGCAGTACTTC
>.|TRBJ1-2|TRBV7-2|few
CASRRANYGYTF
TGTGCCAGCAGGAGGGCTAACTATGGCTACACCTTC
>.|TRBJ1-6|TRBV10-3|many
CAISRGSDSPLHF
TGTGCCATCAGCAGGGGTTCGGATTCACCCCTCCACTTT
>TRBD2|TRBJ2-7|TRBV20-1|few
CSARDLKLAEPYEQYF
TGCAGTGCTAGAGACCTTAAGCTAGCGGAGCCGTACGAGCAGTACTTC
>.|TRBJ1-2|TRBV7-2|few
CASSPRRTANYGYTF
TGTGCCAGCAGTCCCCGCAGGACAGCTAACTATGGCTACACCTTC